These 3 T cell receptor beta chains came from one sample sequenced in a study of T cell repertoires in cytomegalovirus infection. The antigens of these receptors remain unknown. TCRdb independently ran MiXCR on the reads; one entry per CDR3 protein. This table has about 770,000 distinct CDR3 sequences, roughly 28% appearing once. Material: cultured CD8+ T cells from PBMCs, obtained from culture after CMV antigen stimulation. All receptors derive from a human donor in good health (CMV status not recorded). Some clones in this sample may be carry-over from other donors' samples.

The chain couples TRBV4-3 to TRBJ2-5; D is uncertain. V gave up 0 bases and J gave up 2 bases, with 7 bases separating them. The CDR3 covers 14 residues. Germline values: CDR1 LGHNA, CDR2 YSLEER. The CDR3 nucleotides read TGCGCCAGCAGCCAAGAGTTATGGCAAGAGACCCAGTACTTC. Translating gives CASSQELWQETQYF.

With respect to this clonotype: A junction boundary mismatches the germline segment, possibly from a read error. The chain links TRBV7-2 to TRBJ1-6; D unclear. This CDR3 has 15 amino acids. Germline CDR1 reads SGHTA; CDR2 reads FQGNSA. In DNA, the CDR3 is TGTGTCAGCAGCTTAGCGAGGACCTACAATTCACCCCTCCACTTT. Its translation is CVSSLARTYNSPLHF.

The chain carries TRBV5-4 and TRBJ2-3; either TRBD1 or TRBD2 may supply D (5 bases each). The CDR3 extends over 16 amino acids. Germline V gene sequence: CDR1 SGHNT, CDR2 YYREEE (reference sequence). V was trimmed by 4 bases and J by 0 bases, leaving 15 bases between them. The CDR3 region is CASSGAGGTSTDTQYF. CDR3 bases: TGTGCCAGCAGCGGGGCTGGGGGAACTAGCACAGATACGCAGTATTTT.